This T cell receptor (beta chain) is from a study of shared clonotypes between healthy human individuals. Study results and limitations: Shared clonotypes across all four donors exceeded non-shared ones in generation probability. A few donors had around 5% of their naive CD4 clonotypes in common.

Regarding this clone: The antigen is undetermined.

The sorted-subset replicate PCRs were given around 200 ng DNA, which is 27,000 or so T cell genomes. Sequencing used immunoSEQ multiplex PCR; TCRdb keeps in-frame clones, though not all of them. The data show over 2,000,000 clones, just under 95% seen once. Naive CD8 cells comprised CD45RO-negative, CCR7-positively selected cells, excluding terminally differentiated effector memory CD45RA+ cells. This CDR3 region has 16 residues. Germline V gene lookup returns CDR1 MDHEN and CDR2 SYDVKM. Deletions cut 2 bases from V and 2 bases from J, with 16 bases between. This sequence joins TRBV28 and TRBJ2-7; D not resolved. Sequencing was carried out using naive CD8+ T cells from PBMCs. The TCR comes from a man younger than 35 in good health. Some clones in this sample may be carry-over from other donors' samples. CDR3 sequence: CASSLDRRTFPYEQYF. CDR3 bases: TGTGCCAGCAGTTTAGATAGACGGACCTTTCCCTACGAGCAGTACTTC.